The present T cell receptor beta chain was sequenced within a study of identical twins. TCRdb called the 5' RACE reads again in MiXCR, with one record for every CDR3 protein. Of about 490,000 distinct CDR3 sequences in the sample, 13% to 15% were seen once. Germline V gene data show CDR1 as SGHVS and CDR2 as FNYEAQ. The CDR3 length is 16 residues. V was trimmed by 0 bases and J by 3 bases, leaving 12 bases between them. The same sample was also used in a study of yellow fever vaccine responses in identical twins.

The gene calls are TRBV7-6 and TRBJ2-1; maybe TRBD2 (6 bases). The sequence came from a woman under 30 in good health. The sequenced sample consisted of CD4+ T cells sorted from blood. The CDR3 spells CASSLARASDYNEQFF. The CDR3, as DNA: TGTGCCAGCAGCTTAGCGAGGGCTAGCGACTACAATGAGCAGTTCTTC.